This passage covers 6 T cell receptor beta chains from one sample sequenced in a study of cytomegalovirus exposure and HLA in healthy donors. The study ran its PCR with 60 Vbeta and 13 Jbeta primers. The assay was immunoSEQ multiplex PCR, and TCRdb's table has in-frame clones only and misses some. The table shows around 120,000 clones, with roughly 79% occurring only once. The sequencing input was PBMCs. The receptors were gathered from a woman aged 18-30 years in good health and CMV-seronegative.

The J gene is TRBJ1-1, the V gene TRBV28, with 8 bases fitting TRBD1. CDR3 length: 13 residues. With 6 bases clipped from V and 7 bases from J, the junction kept 7 bases outside the gene matches. Germline assignment: CDR1 MDHEN and CDR2 SYDVKM. The CDR3 bases are TGTGCCAGCAGCCTTGCCGGACAGGGTGAAGCTTTCTTT. Amino acids: CASSLAGQGEAFF.

In this sample, this clone turned up once. V is TRBV4-2 and J is TRBJ1-2, with D possibly TRBD1 on 6 matching bases. The ends were cut back, 0 bases at V and 0 bases at J, with 8 bases in the middle. The CDR3 totals 15 residues. Germline loops: CDR1 LGHNA, CDR2 YNFKEQ. The CDR3 spells CASSQEGTTNYGYTF. The CDR3 bases are TGTGCCAGCAGCCAAGAAGGGACAACTAACTATGGCTACACCTTC.

Concerning this clone: An end of the junction does not agree with germline; a read error may underlie this. The chain combines TRBV28 with TRBJ2-7; 13 nucleotides match TRBD2. CDR1 and CDR2 from the germline V gene are MDHEN and SYDVKM. The CDR3 sequence is 12 residues long. CDR3 in DNA: TGTGCCAGCACCACCCCCGGGACTAGCGGGGTATTC. It yields the protein CASTTPGTSGVF.

The table lists this clone with a few counts. The V gene is TRBV30, the J gene TRBJ1-4, with D hard to call. The V and J ends lost 0 bases and 5 bases respectively, with 13 bases between them. The CDR3 extends over 15 amino acids. Germline V gene sequence: CDR1 GTSNPN, CDR2 SVGIG (reference sequence). The CDR3 here is CAWSVRRRRNEKLFF. CDR3 in DNA: TGTGCCTGGAGTGTTCGAAGGAGAAGAAATGAAAAACTGTTTTTT.

V gene TRBV7-6 combines with J gene TRBJ1-4, with TRBD1 matching over 7 bases. The CDR3 sequence is 11 residues long. After removal of 1 base from V and 13 bases from J, the junction contained 0 bases not matched to a gene. Germline assignment: CDR1 SGHVS and CDR2 FNYEAQ. The CDR3 nucleotides read TGTGCCAGCAGCTTAGACAGGGGACTGTTTTTT. This gives the protein CASSLDRGLFF.

V gene TRBV2 combines with J gene TRBJ2-3; D possibly corresponds to TRBD2 (5 bases). CDR1 SNHLY and CDR2 FYNNEI come from the germline V gene. CDR3 length: 13 amino acids. Trimming cost V 8 bases and J 6 bases, with 15 bases left between them. The CDR3 region has the DNA TGTGCCAGCTCGGGCGAAGCGGCGGATACGCAGTATTTT. Translating it yields CASSGEAADTQYF.